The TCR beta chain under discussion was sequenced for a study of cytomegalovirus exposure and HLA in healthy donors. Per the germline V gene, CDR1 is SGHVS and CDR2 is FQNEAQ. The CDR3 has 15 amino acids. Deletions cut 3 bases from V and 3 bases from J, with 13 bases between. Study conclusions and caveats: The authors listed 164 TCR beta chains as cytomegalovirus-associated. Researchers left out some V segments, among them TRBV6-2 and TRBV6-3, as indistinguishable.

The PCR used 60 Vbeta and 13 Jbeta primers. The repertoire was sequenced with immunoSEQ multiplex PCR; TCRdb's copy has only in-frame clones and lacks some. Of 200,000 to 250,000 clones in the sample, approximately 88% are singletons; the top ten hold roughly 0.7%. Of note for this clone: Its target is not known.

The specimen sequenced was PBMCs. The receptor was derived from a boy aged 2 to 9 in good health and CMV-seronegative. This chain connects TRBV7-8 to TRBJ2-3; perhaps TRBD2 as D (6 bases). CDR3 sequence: CASSFPGSGTDTQYF. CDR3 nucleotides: TGTGCCAGCAGCTTTCCCGGGAGTGGGACAGATACGCAGTATTTT.